This paragraph covers one T cell receptor (beta chain) sequence. Since the CDR3 does not end with the conserved phenylalanine or tryptophan, this likely comes from a read error. This sample was included in a study of cytomegalovirus exposure and HLA in healthy donors. The V gene's germline CDR1 is SEHNR and CDR2 FQNEAQ (reference sequence). Between the trimmed V and J ends, which lost 1 base and 0 bases, there was a span of 9 bases. This CDR3 contains 15 residues. 60 Vbeta and 13 Jbeta primers were used in PCR. TCRdb's table, derived via immunoSEQ multiplex PCR, lists solely in-frame clones and lacks some. Among about 160,000 clones, around 88% were seen once, and the ten largest hold over 0.8%.

This TCR was recovered from a woman aged 25 to 45 in good health and CMV-seronegative. This chain joins TRBV7-9 and TRBJ1-2; no reliable D call. Sequencing input: PBMCs. CDR3 sequence: CASSLVAQTNYGYTV. The CDR3 nucleotides are TGTGCCAGCAGCTTAGTTGCCCAGACTAACTATGGCTACACCGTC.